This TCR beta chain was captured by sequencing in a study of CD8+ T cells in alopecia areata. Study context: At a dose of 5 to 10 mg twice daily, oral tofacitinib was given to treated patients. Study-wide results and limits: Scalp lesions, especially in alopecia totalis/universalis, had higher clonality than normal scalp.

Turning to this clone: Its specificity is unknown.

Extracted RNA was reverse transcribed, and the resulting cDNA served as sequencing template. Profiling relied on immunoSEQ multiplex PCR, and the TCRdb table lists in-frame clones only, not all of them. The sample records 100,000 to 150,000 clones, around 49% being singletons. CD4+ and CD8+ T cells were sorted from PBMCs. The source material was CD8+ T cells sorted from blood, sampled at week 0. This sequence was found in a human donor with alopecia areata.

CDR3 sequence reads: CASSDRGNPDTQYF. The CDR3 DNA sequence: TGCGCCAGCAGCGACAGGGGTAACCCAGATACGCAGTATTTT. The gene calls are TRBV5-1 and TRBJ2-3; 8 nucleotides match TRBD1. V trimming: 4 bases; J trimming: 4 bases; junction bases outside the gene matches: 5. This CDR3 contains 14 residues. Germline V gene data show CDR1 as SGHRS and CDR2 as YFSETQ.